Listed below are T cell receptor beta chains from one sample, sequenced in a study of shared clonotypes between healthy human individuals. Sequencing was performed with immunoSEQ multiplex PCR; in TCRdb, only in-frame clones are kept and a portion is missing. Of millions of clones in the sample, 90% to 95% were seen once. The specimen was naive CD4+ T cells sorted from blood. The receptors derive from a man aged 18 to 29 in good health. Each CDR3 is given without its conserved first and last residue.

CDR3: ASSYEAGRRNTIY
V: TRBV7-2
J: TRBJ1-3

CDR3: ASSLGQQNTEAF
V: TRBV5-1
J: TRBJ1-1

CDR3: ASSLQGMGPYEQY
V: TRBV27
J: TRBJ2-7

CDR3: ATSVDRDNSPLH
V: TRBV18
J: TRBJ1-6

CDR3: ASSFTGTDLNSPLH
V: TRBV5-5
J: TRBJ1-6

CDR3: AIRLQGMISTEAF
V: TRBV10-3
J: TRBJ1-1

CDR3: ASSQDAGLAGGSGSGANVLT
V: TRBV4-1
J: TRBJ2-6

CDR3: ASSLGGSIQY
V: TRBV11-2
J: TRBJ2-4

CDR3: ASSSPLAGLGEKLF
V: TRBV19
J: TRBJ1-4

CDR3: ASSEEGQGKVWNSPLH
V: TRBV2
J: TRBJ1-6

CDR3: ASSLGPSNTEAF
V: TRBV5-1
J: TRBJ1-1

CDR3: ASLRSNTEAF
V: TRBV6-5
J: TRBJ1-1

CDR3: ASSPKGRPWGYGYT
V: TRBV7-9
J: TRBJ1-2

CDR3: ASSQERRLF
V: TRBV4-1
J: TRBJ1-4

CDR3: ASSAGGRGTEAF
V: TRBV2
J: TRBJ1-1

CDR3: ASSSGQVVGEKLF
V: TRBV5-1
J: TRBJ1-4

CDR3: ASSFGSPDTQY
V: TRBV28
J: TRBJ2-3

CDR3: ASSVPRSTDTQY
V: TRBV19
J: TRBJ2-3

CDR3: ASFRAYYGYT
V: TRBV6-4
J: TRBJ1-2

CDR3: ASRGGRLAYEQY
V: TRBV6-5
J: TRBJ2-7

CDR3: ASSPQDRTQY
V: TRBV18
J: TRBJ2-5

CDR3: ASSSGRATANVLT
V: TRBV5-1
J: TRBJ2-6

CDR3: ASSSQDKVAGNNEQF
V: TRBV4-1
J: TRBJ2-1

CDR3: ASSVGLAGVGGEQY
V: TRBV9
J: TRBJ2-7

CDR3: ASSRAGGIDTQY
V: TRBV6-5
J: TRBJ2-3

CDR3: ASSQVWGASNYGYT
V: TRBV4-1
J: TRBJ1-2

CDR3: ASSLTAGSETQY
V: TRBV7-3
J: TRBJ2-5